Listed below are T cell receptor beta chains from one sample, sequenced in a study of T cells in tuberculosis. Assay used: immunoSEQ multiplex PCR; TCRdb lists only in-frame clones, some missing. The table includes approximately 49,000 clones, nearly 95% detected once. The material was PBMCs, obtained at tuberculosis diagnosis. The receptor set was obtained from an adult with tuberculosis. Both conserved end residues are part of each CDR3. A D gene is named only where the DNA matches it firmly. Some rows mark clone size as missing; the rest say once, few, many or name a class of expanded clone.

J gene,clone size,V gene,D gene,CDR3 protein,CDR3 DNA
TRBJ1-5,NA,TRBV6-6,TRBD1,CASLRDRNQPQHF,TGTGCCAGCCTCCGGGACAGGAATCAGCCCCAGCATTTT
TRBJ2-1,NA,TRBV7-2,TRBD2,CASSPRTTSGGHNEQFF,TGTGCCAGCAGCCCACGTACGACTAGCGGGGGCCACAATGAGCAGTTCTTC
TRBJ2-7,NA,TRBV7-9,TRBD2,CASSGVTSGSSYEQYF,TGTGCCAGCAGCGGAGTGACTAGCGGTAGCTCCTACGAGCAGTACTTC
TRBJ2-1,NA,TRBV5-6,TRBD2,CASSLVASGRVVNEQFF,TGTGCCAGCAGCTTGGTCGCTAGCGGGAGGGTAGTCAATGAGCAGTTCTTC
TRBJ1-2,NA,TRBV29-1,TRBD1,CSTAGGGRYGYTF,TGCAGCACCGCAGGGGGTGGAAGGTATGGCTACACCTTC
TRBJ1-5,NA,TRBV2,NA,CASSADGDQPQHF,TGTGCCAGCAGTGCTGACGGGGATCAGCCCCAGCATTTT
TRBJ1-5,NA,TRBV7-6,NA,CASSPLSYSNQPQHF,TGTGCCAGCAGCCCCCTTTCTTATAGCAATCAGCCCCAGCATTTT
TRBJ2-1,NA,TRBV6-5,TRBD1,CASSYSGTADNEQFF,TGTGCCAGCAGTTACTCGGGGACAGCCGACAATGAGCAGTTCTTC
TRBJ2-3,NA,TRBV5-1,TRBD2,CASSLASGRFRSTDTQYF,TGCGCCAGCAGCTTGGCTAGCGGGAGGTTTCGTAGCACAGATACGCAGTATTTT
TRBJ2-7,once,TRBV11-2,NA,CASSLVVSYEQYF,TGTGCCAGCAGCTTAGTCGTCTCCTACGAGCAGTACTTC
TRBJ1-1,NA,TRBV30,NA,CACRDRGTEAFF,TGTGCCTGCCGAGACCGAGGGACTGAAGCTTTCTTT
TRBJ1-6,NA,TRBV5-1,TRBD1,CASSATGGAGNSPLHF,TGCGCCAGCAGCGCGACAGGGGGCGCCGGTAATTCACCCCTCCACTTT
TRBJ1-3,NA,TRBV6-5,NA,CASSYSTGGAGNTIYF,TGTGCCAGCAGTTACTCGACGGGGGGCGCTGGAAACACCATATATTTT
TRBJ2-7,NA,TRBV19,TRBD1,CASSITGQGKDEQYF,TGTGCCAGTAGTATAACGGGACAGGGTAAAGACGAGCAGTACTTC
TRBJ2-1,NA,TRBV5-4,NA,CASSLRLSSYNEQFF,TGTGCCAGCAGCCTCAGACTCAGCTCCTACAATGAGCAGTTCTTC
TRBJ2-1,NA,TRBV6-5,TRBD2,CASSRGEGEQFF,TGTGCCAGCAGTCGGGGGGAGGGTGAGCAGTTCTTC
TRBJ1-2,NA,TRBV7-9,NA,CASSLAPGLGYTF,TGTGCCAGCAGCTTAGCGCCAGGGCTTGGCTACACCTTC
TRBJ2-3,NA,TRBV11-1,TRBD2,CASSLGGTDTQYF,TGTGCCAGCAGCTTGGGGGGGACAGATACGCAGTATTTT
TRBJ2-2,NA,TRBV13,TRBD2,CASSFSPAGGGELFF,TGTGCCAGCAGCTTTAGTCCAGCGGGAGGCGGGGAGCTGTTTTTT
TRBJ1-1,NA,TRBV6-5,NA,CASSFTGNTEAFF,TGTGCCAGCAGCTTTACAGGGAACACTGAAGCTTTCTTT
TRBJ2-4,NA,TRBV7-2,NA,CASRHNSGEAIQYF,TGTGCCAGCAGGCACAATTCGGGAGAGGCCATTCAGTACTTC
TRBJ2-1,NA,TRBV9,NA,CASSVAGWDNEQFF,TGTGCCAGCAGCGTAGCAGGGTGGGACAATGAGCAGTTCTTC
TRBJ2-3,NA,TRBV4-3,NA,CASSQANRAWSTDTQYF,TGCGCCAGCAGCCAAGCAAACAGGGCTTGGAGCACAGATACGCAGTATTTT
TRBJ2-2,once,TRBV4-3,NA,CASSQDGGGGGNTGELFF,TGCGCCAGCAGCCAAGATGGAGGGGGAGGGGGGAACACCGGGGAGCTGTTTTTT
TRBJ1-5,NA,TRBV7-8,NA,CASSLDYSRISNQPQHF,TGTGCCAGCAGCTTAGATTACAGCCGGATTAGCAATCAGCCCCAGCATTTT
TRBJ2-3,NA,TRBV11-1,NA,CASSLRTASTDTQYF,TGTGCCAGCAGCTTAAGGACAGCTAGCACAGATACGCAGTATTTT
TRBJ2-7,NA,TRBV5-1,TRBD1,CASSLGGQGFGDSYEQYF,TGCGCCAGCAGCTTGGGAGGACAGGGTTTCGGGGACTCCTACGAGCAGTACTTC
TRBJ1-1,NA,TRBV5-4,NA,CASTLGSRQNTEAFF,TGTGCCAGCACCCTGGGGAGTCGGCAGAACACTGAAGCTTTCTTT
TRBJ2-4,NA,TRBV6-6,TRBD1,CASSFQTGLAKNIQYF,TGTGCCAGCAGTTTCCAGACAGGGTTAGCCAAAAACATTCAGTACTTC
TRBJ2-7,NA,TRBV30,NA,CAWSVGGTAYEQYF,TGTGCCTGGAGTGTAGGCGGGACAGCCTACGAGCAGTACTTC
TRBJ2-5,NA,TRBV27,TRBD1,CASSLTGAITQETQYF,TGTGCCAGCAGTTTGACAGGGGCCATTACCCAAGAGACCCAGTACTTC
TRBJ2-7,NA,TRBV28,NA,CASTRTAVDYEQYF,TGTGCCAGCACTAGGACAGCGGTAGACTACGAGCAGTACTTC
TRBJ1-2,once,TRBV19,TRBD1,CASSIDRGLLGYTF,TGTGCCAGTAGTATCGACAGGGGGCTTCTTGGCTACACCTTC
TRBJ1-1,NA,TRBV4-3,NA,CASSLSGIQGAFF,TGCGCCAGCAGCCTAAGTGGAATCCAGGGAGCTTTCTTT
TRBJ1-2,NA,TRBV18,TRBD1,CASSPEGAGYGYTF,TGTGCCAGCTCACCAGAGGGGGCCGGCTATGGCTACACCTTC
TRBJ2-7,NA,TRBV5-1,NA,CASSFGSGRLEQYF,TGCGCCAGCAGCTTTGGGAGCGGCAGGCTAGAGCAGTACTTC
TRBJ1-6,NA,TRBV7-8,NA,CASSPIRAAGRNSPLHF,TGTGCCAGCAGCCCAATTCGGGCAGCGGGGAGGAATTCACCCCTCCACTTT
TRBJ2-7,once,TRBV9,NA,CASSVGAGAYEQYF,TGTGCCAGCAGCGTTGGAGCAGGGGCATACGAGCAGTACTTC
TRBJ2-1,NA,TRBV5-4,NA,CASSRVGVTSYNEQFF,TGTGCCAGCAGCCGGGTAGGGGTGACCTCCTACAATGAGCAGTTCTTC
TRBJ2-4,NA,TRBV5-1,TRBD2,CASSLEGSGRSIQYF,TGCGCCAGCAGCTTGGAGGGTAGCGGGAGATCCATTCAGTACTTC
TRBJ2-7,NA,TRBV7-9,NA,CASSLLREIGRDEQYF,TGTGCCAGCAGCCTCTTAAGAGAGATCGGGCGGGACGAGCAGTACTTC
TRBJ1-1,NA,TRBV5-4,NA,CASSLGNRMNTEAFF,TGTGCCAGCAGCCTAGGTAACCGGATGAACACTGAAGCTTTCTTT
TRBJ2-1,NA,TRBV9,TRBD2,CASSVASGSFNEQFF,TGTGCCAGCAGCGTAGCTAGCGGGAGTTTCAATGAGCAGTTCTTC
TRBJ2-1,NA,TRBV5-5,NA,CASSLDRFYNEQFF,TGTGCCAGCAGCTTGGACAGGTTCTACAATGAGCAGTTCTTC
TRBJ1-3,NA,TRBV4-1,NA,CASSLIQGTSGNTIYF,TGCGCCAGCAGCCTCATACAGGGAACCTCTGGAAACACCATATATTTT
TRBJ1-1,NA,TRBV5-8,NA,CASSPGGTEAFF,TGTGCCAGCAGCCCGGGGGGGACTGAAGCTTTCTTT
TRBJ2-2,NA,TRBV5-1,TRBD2,CASSLSGTTNTGELFF,TGCGCCAGCAGCTTATCCGGGACTACGAACACCGGGGAGCTGTTTTTT
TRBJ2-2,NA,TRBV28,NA,CASSFPFPGELFF,TGTGCCAGCAGTTTCCCGTTCCCCGGGGAGCTGTTTTTT
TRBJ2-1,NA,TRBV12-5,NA,CASGLDPFAGSYNEQFF,TGTGCTAGTGGTTTGGACCCTTTCGCAGGCTCCTACAATGAGCAGTTCTTC
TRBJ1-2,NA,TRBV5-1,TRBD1,CASSLNRGSYGYTF,TGCGCCAGCAGCTTAAACAGGGGATCCTATGGCTACACCTTC
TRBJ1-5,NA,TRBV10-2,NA,CASRQGGNQPQHF,TGCGCCAGCAGGCAGGGTGGCAATCAGCCCCAGCATTTT